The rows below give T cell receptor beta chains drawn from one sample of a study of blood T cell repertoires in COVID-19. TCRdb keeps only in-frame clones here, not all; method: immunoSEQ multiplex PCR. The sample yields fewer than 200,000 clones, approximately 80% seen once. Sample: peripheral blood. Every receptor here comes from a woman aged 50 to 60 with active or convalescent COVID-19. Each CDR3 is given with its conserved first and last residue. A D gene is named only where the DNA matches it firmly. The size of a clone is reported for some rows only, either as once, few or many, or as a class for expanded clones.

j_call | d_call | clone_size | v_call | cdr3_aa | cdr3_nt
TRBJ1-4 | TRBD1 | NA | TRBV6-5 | CASSPWTGVNEKLFF | TGTGCCAGCAGTCCATGGACAGGGGTAAATGAAAAACTGTTTTTT
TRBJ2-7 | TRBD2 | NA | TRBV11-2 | CASSPWTSGIYEQYF | TGTGCCAGCAGCCCCTGGACTAGCGGGATCTACGAGCAGTACTTC
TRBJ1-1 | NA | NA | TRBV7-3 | CASSLTPQTEAFF | TGTGCCAGCAGCTTAACTCCACAAACTGAAGCTTTCTTT
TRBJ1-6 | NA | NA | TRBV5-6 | CASSLRSTSSYNSPLHF | TGTGCCAGCAGCTTGAGAAGCACGAGCTCCTATAATTCACCCCTCCACTTT
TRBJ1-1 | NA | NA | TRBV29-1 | CSVDGQGSMNTEAFF | TGCAGCGTTGATGGCCAGGGAAGCATGAACACTGAAGCTTTCTTT
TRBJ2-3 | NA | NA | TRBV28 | CASSADTLTQYF | TGTGCCAGCAGCGCGGATACCCTCACGCAGTATTTT
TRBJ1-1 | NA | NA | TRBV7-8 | CASSLIGGGGNTEAFF | TGTGCCAGCAGCTTAATAGGAGGAGGAGGGAACACTGAAGCTTTCTTT
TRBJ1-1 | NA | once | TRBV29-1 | CSVEGGMDTEAFF | TGCAGCGTTGAGGGGGGGATGGACACTGAAGCTTTCTTT
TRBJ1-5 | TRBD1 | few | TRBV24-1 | CATSDRDRDSNQPQHF | TGTGCCACCAGTGACCGGGACAGGGATAGCAATCAGCCCCAGCATTTT
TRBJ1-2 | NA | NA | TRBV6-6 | CASSYNPRGGYTF | TGTGCCAGCAGTTACAACCCCCGGGGAGGCTACACCTTC
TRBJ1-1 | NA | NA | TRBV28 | CASSLRGWNTEAFF | TGTGCCAGCAGTTTACGGGGTTGGAACACTGAAGCTTTCTTT
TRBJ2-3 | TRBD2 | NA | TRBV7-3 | CASSMTSGVADTQYF | TGTGCCAGCAGCATGACTAGCGGGGTGGCAGATACGCAGTATTTT
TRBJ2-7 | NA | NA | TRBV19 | CASSIEGRPYEQYF | TGTGCCAGTAGTATAGAGGGCAGACCCTACGAGCAGTACTTC
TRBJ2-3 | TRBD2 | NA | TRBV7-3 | CASSSLAGGLDTQYF | TGTGCCAGCAGCTCACTAGCGGGAGGATTAGATACGCAGTATTTT
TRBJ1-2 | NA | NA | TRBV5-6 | CASSYGRRALGYTF | TGTGCCAGCAGCTATGGGAGGAGGGCCCTGGGCTACACCTTC
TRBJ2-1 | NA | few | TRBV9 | CASSAQDSLRADEQFF | TGTGCCAGCAGCGCCCAGGACTCCCTTAGGGCGGATGAGCAGTTCTTC
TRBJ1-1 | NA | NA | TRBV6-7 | CASSYSGRGWGHTEAFF | TGTGCCAGCAGTTACTCCGGCAGGGGCTGGGGCCACACTGAAGCTTTCTTT
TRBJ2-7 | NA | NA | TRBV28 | CASSLDSSYEQYF | TGTGCCAGCAGTTTGGACAGTTCCTACGAGCAGTACTTC
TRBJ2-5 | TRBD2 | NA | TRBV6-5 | CASNPGGNRETQYF | TGTGCCAGCAACCCCGGGGGGAACCGAGAGACCCAGTACTTC
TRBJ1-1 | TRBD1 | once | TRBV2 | CASSWGGQGNTEAFF | TGTGCCAGCAGTTGGGGCGGACAGGGGAACACTGAAGCTTTCTTT
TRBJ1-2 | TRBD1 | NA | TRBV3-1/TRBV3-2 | CASSWTGNYGYTF | TGTGCCAGCAGCTGGACAGGGAACTATGGCTACACCTTC
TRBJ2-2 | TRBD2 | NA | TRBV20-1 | CSASGLAGRQNTGELFF | TGCAGTGCTAGTGGACTAGCGGGGCGCCAGAACACCGGGGAGCTGTTTTTT
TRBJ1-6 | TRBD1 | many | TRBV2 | CASSERGLGSPLHF | TGTGCCAGCAGTGAGAGGGGGCTTGGGTCACCCCTCCACTTT
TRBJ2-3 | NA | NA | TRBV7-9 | CASTGGGQRSDTQYF | TGTGCCAGTACTGGGGGAGGCCAGCGATCAGATACGCAGTATTTT
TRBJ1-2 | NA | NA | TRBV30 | CAWSVRGGYTF | TGTGCCTGGAGTGTACGGGGTGGCTACACCTTC
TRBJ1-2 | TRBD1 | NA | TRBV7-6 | CASSFRDSRNYGYTF | TGTGCCAGCAGCTTCCGGGACAGTCGTAACTATGGCTACACCTTC
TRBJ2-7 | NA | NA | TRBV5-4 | CASSLRPAARGEQYF | TGTGCCAGCAGCTTGCGACCCGCAGCCAGGGGCGAGCAGTACTTC
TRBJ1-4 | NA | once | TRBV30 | CAWSKASPLGSEKLFF | TGTGCCTGGAGTAAGGCCTCCCCTCTGGGCAGTGAAAAACTGTTTTTT
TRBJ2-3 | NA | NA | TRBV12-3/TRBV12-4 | CASSWTEGTQYF | TGTGCCAGCAGCTGGACAGAGGGTACGCAGTATTTT
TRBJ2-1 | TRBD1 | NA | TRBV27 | CASRQGHNEQFF | TGTGCCAGCAGACAGGGGCACAATGAGCAGTTCTTC
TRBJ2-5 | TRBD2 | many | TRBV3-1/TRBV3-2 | CASSQPRTSGGIGNPPGETQYF | TGTGCCAGCAGCCAACCCAGGACTAGCGGGGGGATAGGCAACCCTCCCGGGGAGACCCAGTACTTC
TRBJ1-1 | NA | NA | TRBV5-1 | CASSTTGQNTEAFF | TGCGCCAGCAGCACAACAGGGCAGAACACTGAAGCTTTCTTT
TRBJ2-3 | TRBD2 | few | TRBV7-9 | CASSRREGRTDTQYF | TGTGCCAGCAGTCGGCGGGAGGGCCGCACAGATACGCAGTATTTT
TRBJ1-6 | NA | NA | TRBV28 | CASSLRVVSPLHF | TGTGCCAGCAGTTTGAGGGTAGTATCACCCCTCCACTTT
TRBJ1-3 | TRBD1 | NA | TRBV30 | CAWSRGQDRSGNTIYF | TGTGCCTGGAGTCGGGGACAGGACCGCTCTGGAAACACCATATATTTT
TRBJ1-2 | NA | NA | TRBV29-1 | CSVEDSGRGYTF | TGCAGCGTTGAAGATTCCGGGAGAGGCTACACCTTC
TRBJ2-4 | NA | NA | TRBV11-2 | CASSLVGGNIQYF | TGTGCCAGCAGCTTAGTAGGGGGAAACATTCAGTACTTC
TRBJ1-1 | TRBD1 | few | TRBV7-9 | CASSVGTGEAFF | TGTGCCAGCAGCGTCGGGACAGGTGAAGCTTTCTTT
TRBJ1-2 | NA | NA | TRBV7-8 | CASSLVGGEADYGYTF | TGTGCCAGCAGCTTAGTAGGGGGGGAGGCGGACTATGGCTACACCTTC
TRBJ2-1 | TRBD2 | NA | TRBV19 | CASSRSTSGRGSEQFF | TGTGCCAGTAGTAGATCCACTAGCGGGAGGGGCTCCGAGCAGTTCTTC
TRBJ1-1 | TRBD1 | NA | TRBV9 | CASSVGGDRRNTEAFF | TGTGCCAGCAGCGTAGGAGGGGACAGACGGAACACTGAAGCTTTCTTT